Presented here are 20 T cell receptor beta chains from one specimen sequenced in a study of early stage breast cancer tumors. This table comes from immunoSEQ multiplex PCR, and its TCRdb copy is limited to in-frame clones, with some not included. The repertoire consists of approximately 10,000 clones, with around 73% occurring once and the leading ten covering around 23%. The sequencing input was breast tumor tissue. The receptor source for this set is a person in their forties with breast cancer.

The chain carries TRBV6-1 and TRBJ2-7, with a possible D match to TRBD1 (5 bases). The V and J ends lost 2 bases and 5 bases respectively, with 13 bases between them. The germline V gene has CDR1 MNHNS and CDR2 SASEGT. The CDR3 totals 14 residues. CDR3 sequence (DNA): TGTGCCAGCAGTGAATCAAGACAGCTCGACGAGCAGTACTTC. This gives the protein CASSESRQLDEQYF.

The V call is TRBV13, the J call TRBJ1-4; D remains ambiguous. The CDR3 consists of 12 residues. Trimming took off 2 bases at V and 8 bases at J, with 6 bases between the two ends. CDR1 is PRHDT, CDR2 FYEKMQ, per germline (reference sequence). DNA of the CDR3: TGTGCCAGCAGCTTACGGGGAGAAAAACTGTTTTTT. Translating it yields CASSLRGEKLFF.

The chain uses TRBV19 and TRBJ2-7; TRBD2 matches 9 bases. Germline V gives CDR1 LNHDA, CDR2 SQIVND (reference sequence). CDR3 size: 13 residues. After removal of 6 bases from V and 4 bases from J, the junction contained 4 bases not matched to a gene. For the CDR3, the DNA is TGTGCCAGTAGCATGGGACTAGCTTACGAGCAGTACTTC. This gives the protein CASSMGLAYEQYF. The entire variable domain, with the rest obtained from reference TRBV19 and TRBJ2-7, is as follows: DGGITQSPKYLFRKEGQNVTLSCEQNLNHDAMYWYRQDPGQGLRLIYYSQIVNDFQKGDIAEGYSVSREKKESFPLTVTSAQKNPTAFYLCASSMGLAYEQYFGPGTRLTVT.

The V call is TRBV10-2, the J call TRBJ2-7; TRBD1 aligns across 8 bases. V lost 3 bases, J lost 3 bases, and 7 bases stayed unmatched. Germline lookup yields CDR1 WSHSY and CDR2 SAAADI. CDR3 length equals 15 residues. The CDR3 nucleotides read TGCGCCAGCAGTGATACCGGGACAGGCCACTACGAGCAGTACTTC. Its protein product is CASSDTGTGHYEQYF.

The chain carries TRBV30 and TRBJ2-3; 10 bases are shared with TRBD2. With V trimmed by 3 bases and J by 6 bases, 9 bases remained unmatched. Germline CDR1 reads GTSNPN; CDR2 reads SVGIG (reference sequence). The CDR3 extends over 15 amino acids. The CDR3 sequence is CAWSSGTSVGDTQYF. CDR3 coding DNA: TGTGCCTGGAGCTCCGGGACTAGCGTCGGGGATACGCAGTATTTT.

Worth noting for this clone: Relative to the germline gene, one junction end is altered; a read error may explain this. The chain couples TRBV5-1 to TRBJ2-7; maybe TRBD1 (5 bases). The germline gives CDR1 SGHRS, CDR2 YFSETQ. This CDR3 contains 14 residues. DNA of the CDR3: TGCGCCAGCAGCTTGGATACAGGATCGCCCACCTACCTTTTC. As protein: CASSLDTGSPTYLF.

The V gene is TRBV6-1, the J gene TRBJ1-1, with D possibly matching TRBD1 (6 bases). The CDR3 is made up of 15 amino acids. V was shortened by 6 bases and J by 3 bases, with 17 bases between the two germline ends. Germline lookup yields CDR1 MNHNS and CDR2 SASEGT. CDR3 bases: TGTGCCAGCAGGGCCGGGGACACGGGGCACACTGAAGCTTTCTTT. This translates into CASRAGDTGHTEAFF.

This clone was found once. The J gene is TRBJ2-1, the V gene TRBV4-1, with 8 positions matching TRBD2. Germline CDR1 is MGHRA and CDR2 is YSYEKL. The CDR3 totals 17 residues. Trimming removed 1 base from V and 7 bases from J; junction bases left unmatched: 12. CDR3 coding DNA: TGCGCCAGCAGCCAAGGTATTTATAGCGGGAAAGGGAATGAGCAGTTCTTC. Translation gives CASSQGIYSGKGNEQFF.

The chain links TRBV11-2 to TRBJ2-1; possible D gene TRBD2, 5 bases. The V gene lost 2 bases and the J gene lost 6 bases, with 14 bases spanning the gap. CDR1 is SGHAT and CDR2 is FQNNGV in the germline V gene. The CDR3 is 15 amino acids. CDR3 DNA: TGTGCCAGCAGCTTAAAGGCTAGCCCCAGCAATGAGCAGTTCTTC. Amino acid sequence: CASSLKASPSNEQFF.

The gene calls are TRBV11-2 and TRBJ2-1; D not certain. Germline lookup yields CDR1 SGHAT and CDR2 FQNNGV. V was trimmed by 1 base and J by 5 bases, leaving 9 bases between them. This CDR3 has 14 residues. CDR3 loop: CASSLVLVDNEQFF. CDR3 nucleotide sequence: TGTGCCAGCAGCTTAGTGCTAGTTGACAATGAGCAGTTCTTC.

The gene calls are TRBV5-1 and TRBJ2-1, with 14 bases matching TRBD2. Germline values: CDR1 SGHRS, CDR2 YFSETQ. V shed 4 bases, J shed 2 bases, and the junction held 8 bases outside the gene matches. CDR3 length equals 18 residues. The CDR3 region is CASSLFGLAGGTYNEQFF. The CDR3 DNA follows: TGCGCCAGCAGCCTATTCGGACTAGCGGGAGGCACCTACAATGAGCAGTTCTTC. Variable domain in full (rest from reference TRBV5-1 and TRBJ2-1): KAGVTQTPRYLIKTRGQQVTLSCSPISGHRSVSWYQQTPGQGLQFLFEYFSETQRNKGNFPGRFSGRQFSNSRSEMNVSTLELGDSALYLCASSLFGLAGGTYNEQFFGPGTRLTVL.

The V gene is TRBV9, the J gene TRBJ2-5; TRBD1 aligns across 8 bases. The germline gives CDR1 SGDLS, CDR2 YYNGEE. With V trimmed by 1 base and J by 3 bases, 2 bases remained unmatched. CDR3 length: 14 amino acids. CDR3 sequence (DNA): TGTGCCAGCAGCGTATCGACAGGGGAAGAGACCCAGTACTTC. Translated: CASSVSTGEETQYF.

The chain has TRBV27 and TRBJ1-2; tentative D call: TRBD1 (6 bases). There are 14 residues in the CDR3. Germline V gene sequence: CDR1 MNHEY, CDR2 SMNVEV (reference sequence). Trimming took 3 bases from V and 4 from J, leaving 12 bases between them. The CDR3, as DNA: TGTGCCAGCAGTTTCGGGGGCGCGGGCTATGGCTACACCTTC. It yields the protein CASSFGGAGYGYTF.

The rearrangement links TRBV7-6 to TRBJ2-3, with D unresolved. The CDR3 is 11 residues long. Germline CDR1 SGHVS, CDR2 FNYEAQ. V was trimmed by 6 bases and J by 6 bases, leaving 7 bases between them. CDR3 region: CASSAGDTQYF. CDR3 bases: TGTGCCAGCAGTGCCGGGGATACGCAGTATTTT.

The chain couples TRBV7-8 to TRBJ2-5; D gene uncertain. In germline, CDR1 is SGHVS, CDR2 FQNEAQ. This CDR3 has 12 residues. V shed 6 bases and J shed 5 bases, with 10 bases lying between them. The CDR3 sequence: CASRQRMETQYF. In DNA form, the CDR3 reads TGTGCCAGCAGGCAAAGGATGGAGACCCAGTACTTC.

This clone has more than one count but fewer than ten. The chain recombines TRBV19 with TRBJ1-1; 9 nucleotides agree with TRBD1. Trimming at V came to 5 bases and at J to 7 bases, leaving 11 bases not matched to a gene. The CDR3 has 15 residues. Germline V gene data show CDR1 as LNHDA and CDR2 as SQIVND (reference sequence). The CDR3, as DNA: TGTGCCAGTAGTTTCGGACAGGGGACAGCTGATGAAGCTTTCTTT. This encodes CASSFGQGTADEAFF.

CDR3 in amino acids: CASSEGPSADTQYF. In nucleotides, the CDR3 is TGTGCCAGCAGTGAAGGTCCCTCCGCAGATACGCAGTATTTT. The chain links TRBV6-1 to TRBJ2-3; D is undetermined. CDR3 length: 14 residues. Germline CDR1 MNHNS, CDR2 SASEGT. The V end was cut by 1 base, the J end by 4 bases, with 9 bases between.

The chain is built from TRBV19 and TRBJ2-1; D may be TRBD2 (6 bases). Germline V gene lookup returns CDR1 LNHDA and CDR2 SQIVND (reference sequence). Trimming took 3 bases from V and 7 from J, leaving 16 bases between them. There are 15 residues in the CDR3. In nucleotides, the CDR3 is TGTGCCAGTAGTATTGGTTCCGGGGAGGTTAATGAGCAGTTCTTC. Its protein product is CASSIGSGEVNEQFF.

This chain connects TRBV11-2 to TRBJ2-7; possibly TRBD1 for D (5 bases). The germline V gene encodes CDR1 SGHAT and CDR2 FQNNGV. CDR3 length: 14 amino acids. Trimming shortened V by 5 bases and J by 2 bases, and 13 bases separated the two germline ends. CDR3 coding DNA: TGTGCCAGCAGCAACTCCAGGGTCACCTACGAGCAGTACTTC. It yields the protein CASSNSRVTYEQYF.

A few counts support this clone. For the CDR3, the DNA is TGTGCCTTATCAGGAGGTGGGAACACTGAAGCTTTCTTT. As protein: CALSGGGNTEAFF. The V gene is TRBV30, the J gene TRBJ1-1; D gene ambiguous. The CDR3 is 13 amino acids. CDR1 is GTSNPN and CDR2 is SVGIG in the germline V gene (reference sequence). With 7 bases removed from V and 1 base from J, the gap between germline ends came to 13 bases.